This TCR beta chain was identified during a study of beta chain features in type 1 diabetes. Study observations and caveats: TCRB CDR3s from Type 1 diabetes patients were moderately but significantly shorter in all four CD4+ subsets.

Since all of the isolated RNA was reverse transcribed, expressed TCRB transcripts were what got sequenced. Profiled with immunoSEQ multiplex PCR; TCRdb holds only in-frame clones, not every one. The sample has about 240,000 clones, about 15% seen once. Germline loops: CDR1 SGHAT, CDR2 FQNNGV. The CDR3 runs 14 residues. Trimming took off 5 bases at V and 7 bases at J, with 18 bases between the two ends. Concerning this clone: The antigen remains unidentified. Other DNA sequences of this sample code for an identical CDR3.

The receptor comes from a man aged 25 to 40 with type 1 diabetes. Sequenced material: naive CD4+ T cells from blood. The chain links TRBV11-2 to TRBJ2-7; D is possibly TRBD2 (5 bases). The CDR3 DNA reads as TGTGCCAGCAGCCTACGAGGGCCCCAACAGGAGCAGTACTTC. Translating gives CASSLRGPQQEQYF.